A single sample is the source of the 30 T cell receptor beta chains below, sequenced in a study of shared T cell receptors in the human thymus. The assay was immunoSEQ multiplex PCR, and TCRdb's table has in-frame clones only and misses some. The table records some 660,000 clones, around 87% of them present only once. These data were also reused for a study on human thymus T cells.

Sample: thymocytes. The receptor source for this set is a boy under two years old with a congenital heart defect.

The rearrangement joins TRBV28 to TRBJ2-7; the D is unclear. V shed 3 bases and J shed 2 bases, with 14 bases lying between them. Germline CDR1 and CDR2: MDHEN and SYDVKM. CDR3 length equals 15 residues. CDR3 amino acids: CASSFGFGRAYEQYF. The CDR3 DNA follows: TGTGCCAGCAGTTTCGGTTTTGGGCGAGCCTACGAGCAGTACTTC.

The chain joins TRBV23-1 to TRBJ2-7; TRBD2 aligns across 9 bases. TRBV23-1 carries the ORF label, with uncertain function. The ends lost 11 bases at V and 4 bases at J; junction bases unmatched: 18. There are 16 residues in the CDR3. CDR3 loop: CAGGLAGGELPYEQYF. DNA for the CDR3: TGCGCCGGGGGACTAGCAGGGGGGGAACTTCCTTACGAGCAGTACTTC.

The CDR3 coding sequence is TGTGCCAGCAGCGGCCGGGACAGAGTAGGTGTGAGCTCCTACAATGAGCAGTTCTTC. Residues: CASSGRDRVGVSSYNEQFF. The gene calls are TRBV9 and TRBJ2-1, with 7 bases identical to TRBD1. With V trimmed by 3 bases and J by 0 bases, 15 bases remained unmatched. The CDR3 is 19 residues long. Germline V gives CDR1 SGDLS, CDR2 YYNGEE.

The DNA for the CDR3 is TGTGCCAGCAGTCCACCAACGACAAACACCGGGGAGCTGTTTTTT. This encodes CASSPPTTNTGELFF. V and J are TRBV28 and TRBJ2-2; no clear D gene. Germline V CDR1 and CDR2: MDHEN, SYDVKM. CDR3 length equals 15 residues. Trimming stripped 5 bases from V and 2 bases from J, with 12 bases between.

The V and J genes are TRBV2 and TRBJ2-7; 10 positions agree with TRBD1. The CDR3 is 14 amino acids. V shed 10 bases, J shed 3 bases, and the junction held 9 bases outside the gene matches. Germline loops: CDR1 SNHLY, CDR2 FYNNEI. CDR3 in amino acids: CAIATGTGDYEQYF. DNA of the CDR3: TGTGCCATTGCTACCGGGACAGGGGACTACGAGCAGTACTTC.

Here the CDR3 reads CAWRKRGGPQHF. The CDR3 DNA follows: TGTGCCTGGAGGAAACGAGGAGGTCCCCAGCATTTT. V and J are TRBV30 and TRBJ1-5; the D is unclear. Germline assignment: CDR1 GTSNPN and CDR2 SVGIG (reference sequence). The CDR3 sequence is 12 residues long. V was cut by 3 bases and J by 10 bases, with 13 bases left in between.

The V call is TRBV21-1, the J call TRBJ2-3; the table's D call, TRBD2, was not checked against the DNA. TRBV21-1 is a recognized pseudogene. This CDR3 has 14 residues. The CDR3 region is CASSRRPGTDTQYF. The CDR3 DNA reads TGTGCCAGCAGCCGCCGCCCGGGCACAGATACGCAGTATTTT.

V usage is TRBV2 and J usage is TRBJ1-2; 7 bases match TRBD1. Trimming cost V 6 bases and J 0 bases; bases outside gene matches: 10. This CDR3 has 16 amino acids. Germline V gives CDR1 SNHLY, CDR2 FYNNEI. CDR3 protein: CASSSRDRLTNYGYTF. CDR3 coding DNA: TGTGCCAGCAGCTCCCGGGACAGACTAACTAACTATGGCTACACCTTC.

The chain uses TRBV28 and TRBJ1-1; 7 bases map to TRBD1. V gave up 3 bases and J gave up 5 bases; unmatched junction bases: 21. Germline CDR1 reads MDHEN; CDR2 reads SYDVKM. This CDR3 contains 19 residues. CDR3 residues: CASSFGRVRDRRRKTEAFF. The CDR3 region has the DNA TGTGCCAGCAGTTTTGGTAGAGTGAGGGACAGACGGCGGAAGACTGAAGCTTTCTTT.

The chain combines TRBV28 with TRBJ2-1; D is ambiguous. The CDR3 totals 16 residues. Germline CDR1 and CDR2: MDHEN and SYDVKM. V was cut by 4 bases and J by 2 bases, with 15 bases left in between. DNA for the CDR3: TGTGCCAGCAGTTCCTCCCCCCCGAGCCCCTACAATGAGCAGTTCTTC. Residues: CASSSSPPSPYNEQFF.

The J gene is TRBJ2-1, the V gene TRBV12-5, with 7 bases lining up with TRBD1. Germline lookup yields CDR1 LGHNT and CDR2 FRNRAP. After removal of 6 bases from V and 0 bases from J, the junction contained 5 bases not matched to a gene. The CDR3 totals 15 residues. CDR3 sequence reads: CASGFGTDSYNEQFF. In nucleotides, the CDR3 is TGTGCTAGTGGCTTCGGGACAGACTCCTACAATGAGCAGTTCTTC.

This clone was counted a single time. The V and J genes are TRBV14 and TRBJ1-4, with unresolved D. The ends were cut back, 2 bases at V and 8 bases at J, with 18 bases in the middle. This CDR3 comprises 16 residues. Germline V gene lookup returns CDR1 SGHDN and CDR2 FVKESK. The CDR3 here is CASSQTRGGEREKLFF. In nucleotides, the CDR3 is TGTGCCAGCAGCCAAACCCGGGGTGGGGAGAGGGAAAAACTGTTTTTT.

The genes are TRBV5-1 and TRBJ2-7; maybe TRBD1 (8 bases). V lost 3 bases and J lost 0, with 25 bases in between. The CDR3 loop spans 19 amino acids. Germline lookup yields CDR1 SGHRS and CDR2 YFSETQ. The CDR3 reads CASSSDRASGAGISYEQYF. DNA of the CDR3: TGCGCCAGCAGCTCGGACAGGGCCAGCGGGGCGGGAATCTCCTACGAGCAGTACTTC. The full variable domain, completed using reference TRBV5-1 and TRBJ2-7, is KAGVTQTPRYLIKTRGQQVTLSCSPISGHRSVSWYQQTPGQGLQFLFEYFSETQRNKGNFPGRFSGRQFSNSRSEMNVSTLELGDSALYLCASSSDRASGAGISYEQYFGPGTRLTVT.

This chain connects TRBV5-4 to TRBJ2-1; TRBD2 matches at 8 bases. J gave up 2 bases and V 1 base, and 8 bases lay outside the gene matches. This CDR3 region has 17 residues. Germline V gene sequence: CDR1 SGHNT, CDR2 YYREEE (reference sequence). CDR3 sequence reads: CASSLSRRGGPYNEQFF. The CDR3 DNA reads TGTGCCAGCAGCTTGTCGCGCCGGGGGGGCCCCTACAATGAGCAGTTCTTC.

The V call is TRBV27, the J call TRBJ2-3; no clear D. Trimming left V 8 bases short and J 9 bases short, with 12 bases between. This CDR3 is 11 amino acids long. Germline V gene data show CDR1 as MNHEY and CDR2 as SMNVEV (reference sequence). The CDR3 is CASSDSVTQYF. CDR3 DNA sequence: TGTGCCAGCTCCGACTCGGTCACGCAGTATTTT.

V gene TRBV11-3 combines with J gene TRBJ1-5; D gene ambiguous. Germline V gene data show CDR1 as SGHNT and CDR2 as YENEEA. With 1 base removed from V and 6 bases from J, the gap between germline ends came to 7 bases. This CDR3 has 13 residues. CDR3 in DNA: TGTGCCAGCAGCTTAGGCGGGATTCAGCCCCAGCATTTT. Translation gives CASSLGGIQPQHF.

The CDR3 DNA reads TGTGCCAGCAGTGCCCCGGGACATCCGAACACTGAAGCTTTCTTT. Translating gives CASSAPGHPNTEAFF. The genes are TRBV6-5 and TRBJ1-1, with a tentative D call TRBD1 (6 bases). V was clipped by 5 bases and J by 1 base, with 14 bases between them. CDR3 length equals 15 residues. Germline-derived CDR1 and CDR2 are MNHEY and SVGAGI.

The chain links TRBV14 to TRBJ1-2; 8 nucleotides match TRBD1. This CDR3 has 18 amino acids. J was trimmed by 2 bases and V by 3 bases; bases with no gene match: 14. Germline lookup yields CDR1 SGHDN and CDR2 FVKESK. CDR3 bases: TGTGCCAGCAGCCACGACGGACAGGGTGATTGGACGAACTATGGCTACACCTTC. Translated: CASSHDGQGDWTNYGYTF.

This clone was observed once. The chain has TRBV7-2 and TRBJ2-7; TRBD2 agrees at 14 bases. With 2 bases clipped from V and 5 bases from J, the junction kept 2 bases outside the gene matches. Germline-derived CDR1 and CDR2 are SGHTA and FQGNSA. The CDR3 is 15 amino acids. CDR3 DNA sequence: TGTGCCAGCAGCTTAAGGACTAGCGGGAGGAACGAGCAGTACTTC. Protein sequence: CASSLRTSGRNEQYF.

Comment on this clone: The DNA is left out, because the CDR3 cannot be placed on it with certainty; the CDR3 is given as TCRdb lists it. The V and J genes are TRBV27 and TRBJ2-2; the D call TRBD2 from the table was never checked on the DNA. Germline loops: CDR1 MNHEY, CDR2 SMNVEV (reference sequence). The CDR3 contains 12 residues when both ends are counted. The CDR3 sequence is CASSFGAGELFF.

This chain connects TRBV10-2 to TRBJ1-3; possible D gene TRBD1, 6 bases. Trimming removed 7 bases at V and 0 bases at J, with 22 bases between. The CDR3 consists of 18 residues. The V gene's germline CDR1 is WSHSY and CDR2 SAAADI. The CDR3 is CASKGGPGPTISGNTIYF. CDR3 in DNA: TGCGCCAGCAAAGGGGGTCCGGGACCCACCATCTCTGGAAACACCATATATTTT.

This clone showed up just once. The chain recombines TRBV5-1 with TRBJ1-1, with 9 bases lining up with TRBD1. The V gene end was trimmed by 4 bases and the J gene end by 2 bases; junction bases not matched to a gene: 9. The CDR3 covers 16 residues. Germline CDR1 and CDR2: SGHRS and YFSETQ. The CDR3 spells CASSHAGTGLNTEAFF. The CDR3 bases are TGCGCCAGCAGCCACGCCGGGACAGGGCTCAACACTGAAGCTTTCTTT.

This clone was recorded once. The rearrangement uses TRBV27 and TRBJ2-1; 9 positions match TRBD2. This CDR3 contains 14 residues. CDR1 is MNHEY and CDR2 is SMNVEV in the germline V gene (reference sequence). CDR3 sequence reads: CVATAGGPRSEQFF. Written as DNA, the CDR3 is TGTGTCGCAACGGCGGGGGGGCCCCGGAGTGAGCAGTTCTTC.

V gene TRBV7-8 combines with J gene TRBJ1-3; no reliable D call. This CDR3 is 14 amino acids long. Between the trimmed V and J ends, which lost 8 bases and 0 bases, there was a span of 11 bases. The germline CDR1 and CDR2 sequences are SGHVS and FQNEAQ. CDR3 region: CASGSGYSGNTIYF. In DNA form, the CDR3 reads TGTGCCAGCGGGAGTGGCTACTCTGGAAACACCATATATTTT.

The chain has TRBV2 and TRBJ1-3; 7 bases line up with TRBD1. CDR1 is SNHLY and CDR2 is FYNNEI in the germline V gene. V shed 6 bases and J 6 bases; nucleotides not matched to a gene: 8. The CDR3 runs to 14 residues. The CDR3 DNA sequence: TGTGCCAGCAGATGGACAGGAACCCCAAACACCATATATTTT. Its translation: CASRWTGTPNTIYF.

This chain connects TRBV4-3 to TRBJ2-2; D remains unclear. Trimming cost V 0 bases and J 0 bases, with 11 bases left between them. Germline CDR1 is LGHNA and CDR2 is YSLEER. The CDR3 contains 17 residues. This CDR3 is CASSQDQVTSNTGELFF. Here the CDR3 DNA reads TGCGCCAGCAGCCAAGATCAAGTCACTTCGAACACCGGGGAGCTGTTTTTT.

The DNA for the CDR3 is TGTGCCAGCAGTTTTAGTGTGAGCGGACCGAACAATGAGCAGTTCTTC. It is translated as CASSFSVSGPNNEQFF. This chain connects TRBV6-6 to TRBJ2-1; D possibly corresponds to TRBD2 (5 bases). CDR3 size: 16 residues. Trimming shortened V by 4 bases and J by 5 bases, and 18 bases separated the two germline ends. CDR1 and CDR2 from the germline V gene are MNHNY and SVGAGI (reference sequence).

This clone was seen just once. CDR3 bases: TGTGCCAGCAGTTACTCGCGGGCCGGGGAGCTGTTTTTT. Translating gives CASSYSRAGELFF. The V call is TRBV6-5, the J call TRBJ2-2; perhaps TRBD2 as D (5 bases). V was cut by 0 bases and J by 6 bases, with 5 bases left in between. The germline V gene has CDR1 MNHEY and CDR2 SVGAGI. CDR3 length: 13 amino acids.

This clone was counted once. The chain recombines TRBV28 with TRBJ1-2, with no clear D. This CDR3 comprises 13 residues. In germline, CDR1 is MDHEN, CDR2 SYDVKM. Trimming stripped 3 bases from V and 7 bases from J, with 12 bases between. CDR3 amino acids: CASSFWVSGGYTF. The CDR3 region has the DNA TGTGCCAGCAGTTTCTGGGTATCGGGTGGCTACACCTTC.

This clone appeared once. The rearrangement joins TRBV7-2 to TRBJ2-3, with 8 bases identical to TRBD2. J was trimmed by 2 bases and V by 5 bases; bases with no gene match: 6. The CDR3 runs 15 residues. Germline assignment: CDR1 SGHTA and CDR2 FQGNSA. CDR3 region: CASSTGLGLTDTQYF. The CDR3 nucleotides read TGTGCCAGCAGCACGGGACTAGGGCTCACAGATACGCAGTATTTT.